This TCR beta chain emerged from a study of cytomegalovirus exposure and HLA in healthy donors. Study conclusions and caveats: It was in a later analysis that TCR association rates were seen to vary by HLA locus, highest for DRB1 and lowest for HLA-C.

This clone was picked up one time. The antigen remains undetermined. Primers: 60 Vbeta forward and 13 Jbeta reverse. In the source study's methods: A later analysis counted 70 million to 85 million unique TCR beta chains, 10 million to 12 million shared. Some clones are missing from TCRdb's copy, which holds only in-frame ones; the method was immunoSEQ multiplex PCR. That table gives V, J and clone size, and the DNA gave D and trimming. The data hold about 180,000 clones, with about three quarters observed a single time. The specimen sequenced was PBMCs. The origin of this receptor is a man between 18 and 35 years old in good health and CMV-seronegative.

The CDR3, as DNA: TGTGCCAGCAGCTTGCGGCAGGGGTTCGGTGAGCAGTTCTTC. Protein product: CASSLRQGFGEQFF. V gene TRBV5-6 combines with J gene TRBJ2-1; D possibly corresponds to TRBD1 (6 bases). Germline CDR1 SGHDT, CDR2 YYEEEE. V was cut by 1 base and J by 9 bases, with 14 bases left in between. CDR3 length equals 14 residues.